One sample yielded the 5 T cell receptor beta chains listed below, sequenced in a study of T cells in Graves' hyperthyroidism and ophthalmopathy. There were TCR beta CDR3 regions amplified from RNA transcripts. Primed by the HTBI set, a first-round RT-PCR was run on the TCR CDR3. TCRdb recomputed calls from the multiplex PCR reads with MiXCR, one row per CDR3 protein. The sample lists hundreds of thousands of distinct CDR3 sequences; about 14% were seen once. Source material: blood. Source of these receptors: a man aged 18 to 29 with Graves' ophthalmopathy.

The chain uses TRBV10-2 and TRBJ2-1, with 7 bases lining up with TRBD2. The V gene's germline CDR1 is WSHSY and CDR2 SAAADI. This CDR3 has 16 amino acids. The V and J ends lost 8 bases and 9 bases, in that order; junction bases with no gene match: 19. The CDR3 nucleotides read TGCGCCAGCCGAAAAACCCCGGGACTAAGAGACAGTGAGCAGTTCTTC. Protein: CASRKTPGLRDSEQFF.

Comments on this clonotype: Just one base apart from a much larger clone, this may be a read error. The rearrangement joins TRBV5-1 to TRBJ2-7; the match to TRBD2 covers 14 bases. V trimming: 3 bases; J trimming: 0 bases; junction bases outside the gene matches: 8. CDR3 length: 18 residues. CDR1 is SGHRS and CDR2 is YFSETQ in the germline V gene. The CDR3 loop reads CASSSTGTSGGTSYEQYF. CDR3 DNA sequence: TGCGCCAGCAGCTCAACCGGGACTAGCGGGGGAACCTCCTACGAGCAGTACTTC.

There are many counts of this clonotype. The chain employs TRBV6-1 and TRBJ2-7; 10 bases are shared with TRBD2. J gave up 0 bases and V 5 bases, and 10 bases lay outside the gene matches. Germline CDR1 and CDR2: MNHNS and SASEGT. This CDR3 comprises 17 residues. The CDR3 loop is CASSTSELAGYSYEQYF. The CDR3 DNA reads TGTGCCAGCAGTACTTCCGAACTAGCGGGATACTCCTACGAGCAGTACTTC.

This clonotype was seen many times. This rearrangement joins TRBV7-6 to TRBJ1-6; possibly TRBD1 for D (6 bases). The germline V gene encodes CDR1 SGHVS and CDR2 FNYEAQ. The CDR3 loop spans 15 amino acids. The ends were cut back, 3 bases at V and 0 bases at J, with 6 bases in the middle. The CDR3 nucleotides are TGTGCCAGCAGCTTGGACAGCTCCTATAATTCACCCCTCCACTTT. It yields the protein CASSLDSSYNSPLHF. Full variable domain (missing parts from reference TRBV7-6 and TRBJ1-6): GAGVSQSPRYKVTKRGQDVALRCDPISGHVSLYWYRQALGQGPEFLTYFNYEAQQDKSGLPNDRFSAERPEGSISTLTIQRTEQRDSAMYRCASSLDSSYNSPLHFGNGTRLTVT.

This clonotype was observed at least ten times. The chain employs TRBV5-1 and TRBJ2-3; D not certain. The CDR3 extends over 14 amino acids. Trimming took 5 bases from V and 0 from J, leaving 10 bases between them. Germline V gives CDR1 SGHRS, CDR2 YFSETQ. CDR3: CASRSASSTDTQYF. In DNA form, the CDR3 reads TGCGCCAGCAGATCCGCTTCTAGCACAGATACGCAGTATTTT.